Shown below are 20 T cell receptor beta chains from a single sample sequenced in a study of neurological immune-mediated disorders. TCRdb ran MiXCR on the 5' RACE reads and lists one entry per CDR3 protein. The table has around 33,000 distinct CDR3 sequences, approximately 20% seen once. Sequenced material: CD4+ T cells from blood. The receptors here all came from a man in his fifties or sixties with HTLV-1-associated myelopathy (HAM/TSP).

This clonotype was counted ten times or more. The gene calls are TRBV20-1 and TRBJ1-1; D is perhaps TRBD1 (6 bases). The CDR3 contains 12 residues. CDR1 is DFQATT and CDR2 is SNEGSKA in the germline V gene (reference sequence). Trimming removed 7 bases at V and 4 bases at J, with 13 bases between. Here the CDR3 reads CSGSRGSTEAFF. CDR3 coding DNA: TGCAGTGGGTCGAGGGGGAGCACTGAAGCTTTCTTT.

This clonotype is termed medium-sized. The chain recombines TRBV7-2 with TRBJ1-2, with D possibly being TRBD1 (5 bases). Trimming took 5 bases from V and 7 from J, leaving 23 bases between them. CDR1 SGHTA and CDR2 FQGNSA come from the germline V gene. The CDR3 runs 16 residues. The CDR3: CASSLLGGGAGVGYTF. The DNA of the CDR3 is TGTGCCAGCAGCCTCCTCGGGGGAGGCGCCGGGGTTGGCTACACCTTC.

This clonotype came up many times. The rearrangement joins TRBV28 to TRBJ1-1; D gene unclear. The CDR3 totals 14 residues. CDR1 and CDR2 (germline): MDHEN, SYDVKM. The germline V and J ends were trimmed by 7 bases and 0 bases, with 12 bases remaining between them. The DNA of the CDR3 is TGTGCCAGCAACGTCATGATTATGAACACTGAAGCTTTCTTT. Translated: CASNVMIMNTEAFF.

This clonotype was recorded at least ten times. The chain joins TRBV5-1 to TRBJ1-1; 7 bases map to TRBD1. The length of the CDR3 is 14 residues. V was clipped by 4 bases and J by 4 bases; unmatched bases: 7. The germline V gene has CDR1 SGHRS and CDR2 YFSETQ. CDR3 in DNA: TGCGCCAGCAGCCCGGGACAGCAGGGCACTGAAGCTTTCTTT. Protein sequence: CASSPGQQGTEAFF.

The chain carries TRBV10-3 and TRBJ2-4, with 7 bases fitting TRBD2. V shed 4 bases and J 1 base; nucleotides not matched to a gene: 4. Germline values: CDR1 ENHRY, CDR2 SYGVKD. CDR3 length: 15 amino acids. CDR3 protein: CAISGISGAKNIQYF. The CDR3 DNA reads TGTGCCATCAGTGGAATTAGCGGGGCCAAAAACATTCAGTACTTC.

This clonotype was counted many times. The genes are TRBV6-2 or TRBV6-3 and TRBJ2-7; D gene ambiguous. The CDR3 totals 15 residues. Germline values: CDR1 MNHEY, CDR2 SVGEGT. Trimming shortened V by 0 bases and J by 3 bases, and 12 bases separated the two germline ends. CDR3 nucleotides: TGTGCCAGCAGTTACTCGATGGTAGGGCGCTACGAGCAGTACTTC. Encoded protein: CASSYSMVGRYEQYF.

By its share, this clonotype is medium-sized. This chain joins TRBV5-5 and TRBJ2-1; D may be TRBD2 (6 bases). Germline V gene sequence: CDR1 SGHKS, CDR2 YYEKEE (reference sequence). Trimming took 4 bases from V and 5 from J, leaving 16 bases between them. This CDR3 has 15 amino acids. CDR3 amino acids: CASSDTGSKNNEQFF. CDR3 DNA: TGTGCCAGCAGCGACACCGGGAGCAAAAACAATGAGCAGTTCTTC.

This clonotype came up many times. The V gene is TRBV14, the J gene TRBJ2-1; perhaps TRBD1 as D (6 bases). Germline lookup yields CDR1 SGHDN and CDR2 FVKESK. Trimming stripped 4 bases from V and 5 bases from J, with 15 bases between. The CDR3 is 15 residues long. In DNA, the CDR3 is TGTGCCAGCAGCCGACAGGCTCTGGCGAACAATGAGCAGTTCTTC. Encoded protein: CASSRQALANNEQFF.

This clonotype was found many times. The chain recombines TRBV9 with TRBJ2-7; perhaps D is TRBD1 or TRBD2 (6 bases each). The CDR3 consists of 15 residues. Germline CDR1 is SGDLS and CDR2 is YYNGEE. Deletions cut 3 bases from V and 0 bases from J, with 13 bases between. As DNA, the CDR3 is TGTGCCAGCAGCGCCGGAGGGACAAACTCCTACGAGCAGTACTTC. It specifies CASSAGGTNSYEQYF.

CDR3: CSARMQGALTEAFF. CDR3 nucleotide sequence: TGCAGTGCTAGAATGCAGGGGGCTCTGACTGAAGCTTTCTTT. V usage is TRBV20-1 and J usage is TRBJ1-1, with 8 bases fitting TRBD1. This CDR3 comprises 14 residues. The V segment lost 2 bases and the J segment 5 bases; nucleotides outside the gene matches: 7. The germline V gene encodes CDR1 DFQATT and CDR2 SNEGSKA (reference sequence).

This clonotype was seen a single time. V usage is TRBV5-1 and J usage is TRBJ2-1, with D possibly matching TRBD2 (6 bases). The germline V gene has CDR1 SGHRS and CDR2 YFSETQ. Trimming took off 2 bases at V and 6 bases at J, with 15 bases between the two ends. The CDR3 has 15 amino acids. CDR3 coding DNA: TGCGCCAGCAGCTTCTCCGCGGGGAGTCTCAATGAGCAGTTCTTC. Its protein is CASSFSAGSLNEQFF.

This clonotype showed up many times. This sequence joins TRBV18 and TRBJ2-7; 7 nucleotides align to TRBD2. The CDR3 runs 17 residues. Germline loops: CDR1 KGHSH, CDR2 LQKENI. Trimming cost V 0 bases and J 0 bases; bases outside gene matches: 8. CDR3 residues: CASSPPWEGPHSYEQYF. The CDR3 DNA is TGTGCCAGCTCACCACCGTGGGAGGGGCCGCACTCCTACGAGCAGTACTTC.

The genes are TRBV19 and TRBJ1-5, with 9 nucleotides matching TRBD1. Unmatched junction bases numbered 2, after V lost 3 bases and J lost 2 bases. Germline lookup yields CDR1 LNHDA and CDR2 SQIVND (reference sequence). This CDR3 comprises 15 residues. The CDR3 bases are TGTGCCAGTAGTATGGACAGGGGTGGCAATCAGCCCCAGCATTTT. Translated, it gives CASSMDRGGNQPQHF.

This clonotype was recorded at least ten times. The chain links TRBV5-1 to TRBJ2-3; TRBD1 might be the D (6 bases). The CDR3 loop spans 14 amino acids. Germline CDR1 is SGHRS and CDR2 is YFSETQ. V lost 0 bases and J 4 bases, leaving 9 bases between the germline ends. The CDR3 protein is CASSLAAGADTQYF. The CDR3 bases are TGCGCCAGCAGCTTGGCGGCAGGGGCAGATACGCAGTATTTT.

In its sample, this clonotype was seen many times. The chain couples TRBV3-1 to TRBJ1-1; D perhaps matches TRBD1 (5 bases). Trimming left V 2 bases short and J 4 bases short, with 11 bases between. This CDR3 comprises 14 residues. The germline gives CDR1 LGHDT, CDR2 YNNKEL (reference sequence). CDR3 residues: CASSQQGGGTEAFF. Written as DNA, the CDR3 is TGTGCCAGCAGCCAACAGGGCGGGGGCACTGAAGCTTTCTTT.

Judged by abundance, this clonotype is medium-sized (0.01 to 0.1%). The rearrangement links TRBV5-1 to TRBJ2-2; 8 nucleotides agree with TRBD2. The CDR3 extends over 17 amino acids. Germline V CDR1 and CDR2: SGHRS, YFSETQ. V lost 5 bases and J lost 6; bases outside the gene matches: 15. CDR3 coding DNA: TGCGCCAGCAGTTCAGCCGGCGGGACTAGTCTTTCCGGGGAGCTGTTTTTT. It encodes CASSSAGGTSLSGELFF.

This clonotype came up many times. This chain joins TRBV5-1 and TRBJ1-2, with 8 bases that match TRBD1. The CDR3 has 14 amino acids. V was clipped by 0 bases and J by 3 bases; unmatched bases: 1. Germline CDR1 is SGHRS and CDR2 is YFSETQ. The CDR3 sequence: CASSLDRGDYGYTF. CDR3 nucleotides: TGCGCCAGCAGCTTGGACAGGGGGGACTATGGCTACACCTTC. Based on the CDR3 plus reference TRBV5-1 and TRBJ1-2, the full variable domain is KAGVTQTPRYLIKTRGQQVTLSCSPISGHRSVSWYQQTPGQGLQFLFEYFSETQRNKGNFPGRFSGRQFSNSRSEMNVSTLELGDSALYLCASSLDRGDYGYTFGSGTRLTVV.

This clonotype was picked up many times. CDR3 nucleotide sequence: TGTGCCAGCAGCTTAGATGAGTTCTCTGGAAACACCATATATTTT. This encodes CASSLDEFSGNTIYF. The chain couples TRBV11-2 to TRBJ1-3; no reliable D call. The V end was cut by 0 bases, the J end by 0 bases, with 6 bases between. From germline, CDR1 is SGHAT and CDR2 FQNNGV. This CDR3 has 15 amino acids.

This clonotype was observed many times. CDR3 bases: TGTGCCAGCAGGTTGGGCACCGGGGAGCTGTTTTTT. This encodes CASRLGTGELFF. V gene TRBV6-5 combines with J gene TRBJ2-2; the D is unclear. CDR3 size: 12 residues. CDR1 MNHEY and CDR2 SVGAGI come from the germline V gene. V lost 6 bases and J 4 bases, leaving 6 bases between the germline ends.

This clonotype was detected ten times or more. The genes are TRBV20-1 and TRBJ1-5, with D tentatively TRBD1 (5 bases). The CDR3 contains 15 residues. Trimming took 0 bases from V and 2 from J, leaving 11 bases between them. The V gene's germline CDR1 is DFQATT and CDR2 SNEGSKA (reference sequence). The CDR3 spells CSARDAGPGNQPQHF. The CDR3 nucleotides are TGCAGTGCTAGAGATGCAGGGCCTGGCAATCAGCCCCAGCATTTT.